Below are 8 T cell receptor beta chains sequenced from a single sample in a study of OX40 agonist ivuxolimab in advanced cancers. Only in-frame clones appear in the TCRdb table, and some are missing; sequencing was by immunoSEQ multiplex PCR. This table holds approximately 52,000 clones, roughly 84% found once. The sequencing here drew on CD4+ or CD8+ T cells sorted from blood, taken in a trial of the OX40 agonist ivuxolimab. These receptors all stem from an adult with an advanced solid tumor such as melanoma, head and neck, liver or kidney cancer.

The chain links TRBV18 to TRBJ2-3; D is unresolved. Germline V gives CDR1 KGHSH, CDR2 LQKENI. Trimming left V 2 bases short and J 1 base short, with 10 bases between. This CDR3 region has 15 residues. The DNA of the CDR3 is TGTGCCAGCTCACCAGGGTATGGCGGCACAGATACGCAGTATTTT. This gives the protein CASSPGYGGTDTQYF.

V gene TRBV18 combines with J gene TRBJ1-1, with D hard to call. The CDR3 spans 15 residues. V was cut by 2 bases and J by 4 bases, with 14 bases left in between. CDR1 and CDR2 from the germline V gene are KGHSH and LQKENI. CDR3 residues: CASSPGIQRGTEAFF. For the CDR3, the DNA is TGTGCCAGCTCACCAGGGATCCAACGAGGCACTGAAGCTTTCTTT.

V usage is TRBV28 and J usage is TRBJ1-1; tentative D call: TRBD1 (6 bases). Germline CDR1 is MDHEN and CDR2 is SYDVKM. V was trimmed by 6 bases and J by 3 bases, leaving 14 bases between them. The CDR3 runs 14 residues. CDR3 DNA: TGTGCCAGCAGAGAGGGGGGGCCGGACACTGAAGCTTTCTTT. It translates to CASREGGPDTEAFF.

Concerning this clone itself: Other DNA sequences in this specimen translate into the identical CDR3. This sequence joins TRBV2 and TRBJ2-1; D tentatively reads TRBD1 or TRBD2 (6 bases each). The V gene lost 5 bases and the J gene lost 3 bases, with 14 bases spanning the gap. The CDR3 has 15 residues. Looked up from germline, CDR1 is SNHLY and CDR2 is FYNNEI. As DNA, the CDR3 is TGTGCCAGCAGTACGACTAGGGGGAACTACAATGAGCAGTTCTTC. Amino acids: CASSTTRGNYNEQFF.

This rearrangement joins TRBV7-3 to TRBJ2-3; D is possibly TRBD1 or TRBD2 (5 bases each). Looked up from germline, CDR1 is SGHTA and CDR2 is FQGTGA. The ends were cut back, 5 bases at V and 5 bases at J, with 14 bases in the middle. This CDR3 contains 14 residues. CDR3 nucleotide sequence: TGTGCCAGCAGCCCGGGGCACTCACGAGATACGCAGTATTTT. As protein: CASSPGHSRDTQYF.

V gene TRBV4-1 combines with J gene TRBJ2-7, with D tentatively TRBD2 (7 bases). This CDR3 contains 17 residues. The germline CDR1 and CDR2 sequences are MGHRA and YSYEKL. The ends were cut back, 2 bases at V and 0 bases at J, with 17 bases in the middle. Written as DNA, the CDR3 is TGCGCCAGCAGCCAACTAAAGGGGGTAGCGGGCTCCTACGAGCAGTACTTC. It yields the protein CASSQLKGVAGSYEQYF.

This rearrangement joins TRBV28 to TRBJ2-2; 9 bases are a match to TRBD1. There are 16 residues in the CDR3. V shed 6 bases and J 6 bases; nucleotides not matched to a gene: 11. The germline CDR1 and CDR2 sequences are MDHEN and SYDVKM. The DNA of the CDR3 is TGTGCCAGCAGGAGCACCGGGACAGGGAGCGCCGGGGAGCTGTTTTTT. Amino acids: CASRSTGTGSAGELFF.

This rearrangement joins TRBV5-4 to TRBJ2-7; 7 bases fit TRBD2. The CDR3 spans 14 residues. Germline trimming cut 4 bases from V and 4 bases from J; bases unmatched to any gene: 8. Germline CDR1 and CDR2: SGHNT and YYREEE (reference sequence). The CDR3 sequence is CASSPGLELYEQYF. The CDR3, as DNA: TGTGCCAGCAGCCCCGGACTAGAGCTGTACGAGCAGTACTTC.